Listed below are T cell receptor beta chains from one sample, sequenced in a study of cytomegalovirus exposure and HLA in healthy donors. Sequencing used immunoSEQ multiplex PCR; TCRdb keeps in-frame clones, though not all of them. Of 90,000 to 110,000 clones in the sample, roughly an eighth were seen once. The sequencing sample was made of PBMCs. These receptors were taken from a man in his forties in good health and CMV-seropositive. CDR3s include the opening cysteine and the closing phenylalanine or tryptophan. D genes are given only for firm matches. A clone size is listed for some rows: how often the clone was seen (once, few, many), or a class if it is expanded.

V	D	size	J	DNA	CDR3
TRBV5-6	TRBD2	NA	TRBJ2-7	TGTGCCAGCAGCTCCACTAGCGCGTCCTCCTACGAGCAGTACTTC	CASSSTSASSYEQYF
TRBV19	TRBD2	few	TRBJ2-1	TGTGCCAGTAGTACCGGACTAGCGGGAGTCAATGAGCAGTTCTTC	CASSTGLAGVNEQFF
TRBV2	NA	NA	TRBJ1-5	TGTGCCAGCAGCGGGACGCGGGGGTCCCATCAGCCCCAGCATTTT	CASSGTRGSHQPQHF
TRBV7-3	TRBD2	few	TRBJ2-1	TGTGCCAGCAGATTCTCGGGAGGCGACAATGAGCAGTTCTTC	CASRFSGGDNEQFF
TRBV7-2	NA	NA	TRBJ2-5	TGTGCCAGTAAGGGCCAGGGAACTTGGGAGACCCAGTACTTC	CASKGQGTWETQYF
TRBV10-1	TRBD2	NA	TRBJ2-5	TGCGCCAGCAGTGAGGGAGCGGGAGGGCCAGAAGAGACCCAGTACTTC	CASSEGAGGPEETQYF
TRBV11-2	TRBD1	few	TRBJ1-1	TGTGCCAGCGGCTTAGCGGACAGGGAAAACACTGAAGCTTTCTTT	CASGLADRENTEAFF
TRBV27	NA	NA	TRBJ2-3	TGTGCCAGCAGTTTTACTCAACGGGGAGATACGCAGTATTTT	CASSFTQRGDTQYF
TRBV6-5	TRBD2	NA	TRBJ2-4	TGTGCCAGCAGTTATCGAGGAGCGGGACTCAAAAACATTCAGTACTTC	CASSYRGAGLKNIQYF
TRBV30	NA	NA	TRBJ1-2	TGTGCCTGGAGTACAGGGAACTATGGCTACATCTTC	CAWSTGNYGYIF
TRBV12-5	NA	NA	TRBJ2-5	TGTGCTAGTGAACCCCGGCTGAGGGTCCCCACACAAGAGACCCAGTACTTC	CASEPRLRVPTQETQYF
TRBV10-2	TRBD2	few	TRBJ2-1	TGCGCCAGTCGGACTAGCGGGGGGGCCGATGAGCAGTTCTTC	CASRTSGGADEQFF
TRBV18	NA	few	TRBJ2-7	TGTGCCAGCTCACCACAGGGGGAAACTGGCGAGCAGTACTTC	CASSPQGETGEQYF
TRBV6-6	TRBD2	NA	TRBJ2-7	TGTGCCAGCAGAACTAGCGGGAGTACCTACGAGCAGTACTTC	CASRTSGSTYEQYF
TRBV18	NA	NA	TRBJ2-7	TGTGCCAGCTCACCGGACAGGACTACCTACGAGCAGTACTTC	CASSPDRTTYEQYF